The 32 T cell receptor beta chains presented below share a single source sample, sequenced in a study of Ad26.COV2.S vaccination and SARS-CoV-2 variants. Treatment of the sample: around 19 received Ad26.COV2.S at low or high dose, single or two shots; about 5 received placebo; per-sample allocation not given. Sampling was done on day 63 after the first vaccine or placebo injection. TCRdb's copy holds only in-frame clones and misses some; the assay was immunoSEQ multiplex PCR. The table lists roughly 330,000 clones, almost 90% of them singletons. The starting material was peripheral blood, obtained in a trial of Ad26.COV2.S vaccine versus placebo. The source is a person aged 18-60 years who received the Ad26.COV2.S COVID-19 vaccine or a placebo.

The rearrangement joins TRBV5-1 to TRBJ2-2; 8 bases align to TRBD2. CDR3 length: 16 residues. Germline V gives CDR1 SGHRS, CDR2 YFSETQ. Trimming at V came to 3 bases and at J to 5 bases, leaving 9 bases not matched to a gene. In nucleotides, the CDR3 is TGCGCCAGCAGCTCCGTGAGCGGGGGTGCGACCGGGGAGCTGTTTTTT. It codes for CASSSVSGGATGELFF.

The DNA for the CDR3 is TGTGCCAGTATAGAGGGGAATCGGGGTGAAGCTTTCTTT. It yields the protein CASIEGNRGEAFF. The gene calls are TRBV19 and TRBJ1-1, with D perhaps matching TRBD1 (5 bases). Trimming pared 7 bases from V and 7 bases from J, leaving 16 bases between. Germline CDR1 is LNHDA and CDR2 is SQIVND (reference sequence). The CDR3 runs to 13 residues.

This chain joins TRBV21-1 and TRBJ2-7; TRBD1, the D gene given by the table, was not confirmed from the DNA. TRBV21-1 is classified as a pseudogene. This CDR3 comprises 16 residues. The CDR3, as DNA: TGTGCCAGCAGCAAAAGAGCGGCGGCAGGGGGGTACGAGCAGTACGTC. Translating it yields CASSKRAAAGGYEQYV.

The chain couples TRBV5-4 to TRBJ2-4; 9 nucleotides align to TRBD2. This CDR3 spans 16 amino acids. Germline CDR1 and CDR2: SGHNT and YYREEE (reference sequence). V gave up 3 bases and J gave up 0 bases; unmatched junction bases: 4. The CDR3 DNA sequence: TGTGCCAGCAGCTCTAGCGGGACCTTAGCCAAAAACATTCAGTACTTC. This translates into CASSSSGTLAKNIQYF.

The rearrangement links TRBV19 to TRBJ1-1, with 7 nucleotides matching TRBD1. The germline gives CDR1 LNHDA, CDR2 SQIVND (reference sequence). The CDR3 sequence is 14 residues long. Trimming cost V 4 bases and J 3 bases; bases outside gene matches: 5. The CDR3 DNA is TGTGCCAGTAGTACCGGGACAGCAGACACTGAAGCTTTCTTT. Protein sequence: CASSTGTADTEAFF.

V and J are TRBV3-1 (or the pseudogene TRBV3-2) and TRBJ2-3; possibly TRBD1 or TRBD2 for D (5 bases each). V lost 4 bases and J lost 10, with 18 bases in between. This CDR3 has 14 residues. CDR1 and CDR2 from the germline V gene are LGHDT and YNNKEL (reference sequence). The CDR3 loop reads CASSPWDGRGSQYF. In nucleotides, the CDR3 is TGTGCCAGCAGCCCCTGGGACGGGCGCGGGTCGCAGTATTTT.

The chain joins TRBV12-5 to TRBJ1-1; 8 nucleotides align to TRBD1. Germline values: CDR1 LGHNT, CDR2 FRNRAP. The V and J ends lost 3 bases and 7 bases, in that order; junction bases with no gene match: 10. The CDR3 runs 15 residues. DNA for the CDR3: TGTGCTAGTGGTTTTATTACAGGGGGATACGGTGAAGCTTTCTTT. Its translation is CASGFITGGYGEAFF.

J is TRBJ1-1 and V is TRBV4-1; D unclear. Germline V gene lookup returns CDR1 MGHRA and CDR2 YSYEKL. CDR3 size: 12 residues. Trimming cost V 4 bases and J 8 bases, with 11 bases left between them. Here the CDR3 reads CASSLIGVEAFF. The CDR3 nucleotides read TGCGCCAGCAGCCTCATCGGGGTGGAAGCTTTCTTT.

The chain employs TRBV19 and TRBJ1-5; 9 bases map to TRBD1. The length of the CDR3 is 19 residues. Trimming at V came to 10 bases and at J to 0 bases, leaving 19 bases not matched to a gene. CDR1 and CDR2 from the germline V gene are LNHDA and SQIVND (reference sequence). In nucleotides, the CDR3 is TGTGCCACCTCGGGGGCTCGGGACAGGGCACTCTATAGCAATCAGCCCCAGCATTTT. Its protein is CATSGARDRALYSNQPQHF.

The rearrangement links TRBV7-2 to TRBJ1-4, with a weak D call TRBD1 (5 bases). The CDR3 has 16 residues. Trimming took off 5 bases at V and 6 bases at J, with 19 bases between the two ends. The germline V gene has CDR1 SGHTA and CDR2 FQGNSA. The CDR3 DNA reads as TGTGCCAGCAGCCTCGGGACGGCTCCTTCCCATGAAAAACTGTTTTTT. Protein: CASSLGTAPSHEKLFF.

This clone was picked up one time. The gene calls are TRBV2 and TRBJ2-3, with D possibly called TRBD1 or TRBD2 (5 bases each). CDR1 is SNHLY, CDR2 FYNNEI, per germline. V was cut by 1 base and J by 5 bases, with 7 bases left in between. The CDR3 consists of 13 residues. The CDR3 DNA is TGTGCCAGCAGTGAAGGGGGGAAAGATACGCAGTATTTT. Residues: CASSEGGKDTQYF.

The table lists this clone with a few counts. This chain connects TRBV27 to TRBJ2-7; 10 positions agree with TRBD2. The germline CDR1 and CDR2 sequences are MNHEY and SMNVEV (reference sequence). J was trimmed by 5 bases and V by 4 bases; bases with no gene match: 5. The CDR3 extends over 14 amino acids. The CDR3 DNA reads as TGTGCCAGCAGTTACGCAGCGGGGGGGAACGAGCAGTACTTC. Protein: CASSYAAGGNEQYF.

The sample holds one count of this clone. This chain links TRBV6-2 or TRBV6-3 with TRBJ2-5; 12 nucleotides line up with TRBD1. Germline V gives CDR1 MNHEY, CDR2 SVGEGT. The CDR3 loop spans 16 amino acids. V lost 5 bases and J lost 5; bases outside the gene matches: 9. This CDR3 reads CASSLGTGGFSETQYF. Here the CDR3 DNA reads TGTGCCAGCAGTCTAGGGACAGGGGGCTTTTCGGAGACCCAGTACTTC.

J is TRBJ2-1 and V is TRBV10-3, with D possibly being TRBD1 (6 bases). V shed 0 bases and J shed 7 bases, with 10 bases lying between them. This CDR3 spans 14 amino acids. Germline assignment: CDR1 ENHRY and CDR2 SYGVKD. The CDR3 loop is CAISESGDINEQFF. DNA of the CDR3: TGTGCCATCAGTGAGTCGGGGGACATTAATGAGCAGTTCTTC.

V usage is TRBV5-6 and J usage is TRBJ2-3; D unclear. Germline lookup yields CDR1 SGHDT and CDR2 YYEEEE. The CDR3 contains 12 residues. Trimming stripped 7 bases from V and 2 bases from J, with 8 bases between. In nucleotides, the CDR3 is TGTGCCAGCCAGACCCCCACAGATACGCAGTATTTT. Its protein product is CASQTPTDTQYF.

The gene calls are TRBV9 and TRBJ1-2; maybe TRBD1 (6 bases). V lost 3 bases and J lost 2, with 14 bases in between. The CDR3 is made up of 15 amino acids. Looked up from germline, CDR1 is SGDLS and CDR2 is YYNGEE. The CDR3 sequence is CASSARHRENYGYTF. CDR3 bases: TGTGCCAGCAGCGCTCGACACAGGGAGAACTATGGCTACACCTTC.

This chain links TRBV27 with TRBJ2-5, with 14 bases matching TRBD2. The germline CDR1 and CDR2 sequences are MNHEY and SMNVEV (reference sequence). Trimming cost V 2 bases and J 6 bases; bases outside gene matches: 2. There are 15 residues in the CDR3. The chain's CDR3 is CASSLGTSGSKTQYF. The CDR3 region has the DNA TGTGCCAGCAGTTTAGGGACTAGCGGGAGTAAGACCCAGTACTTC.

The DNA for the CDR3 is TGCAGCGTCCGGGACAGCCATTCTAGCACAGATACGCAGTATTTT. It codes for CSVRDSHSSTDTQYF. The J gene is TRBJ2-3, the V gene TRBV29-1, with 7 bases identical to TRBD1. The CDR3 is made up of 15 amino acids. The germline V gene has CDR1 SQVTM and CDR2 ANQGSEA. With V trimmed by 6 bases and J by 0 bases, 9 bases remained unmatched.

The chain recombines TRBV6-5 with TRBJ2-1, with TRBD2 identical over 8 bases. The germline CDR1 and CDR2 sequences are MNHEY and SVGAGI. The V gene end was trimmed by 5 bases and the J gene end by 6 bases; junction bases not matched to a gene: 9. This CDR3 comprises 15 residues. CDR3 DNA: TGTGCCAGCAGTCCCGGACTAGCTAGGGGCAATGAGCAGTTCTTC. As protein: CASSPGLARGNEQFF.

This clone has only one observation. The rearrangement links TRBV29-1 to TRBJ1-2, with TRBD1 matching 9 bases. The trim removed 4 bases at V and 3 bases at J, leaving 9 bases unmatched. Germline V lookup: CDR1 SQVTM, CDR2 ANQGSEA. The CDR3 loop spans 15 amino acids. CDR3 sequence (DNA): TGCAGCGTTGGTCCGGGACAGGGATCGGACTATGGCTACACCTTC. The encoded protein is CSVGPGQGSDYGYTF.

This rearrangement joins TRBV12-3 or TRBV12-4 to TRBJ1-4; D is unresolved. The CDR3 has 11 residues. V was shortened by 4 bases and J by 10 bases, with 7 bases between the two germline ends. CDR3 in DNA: TGTGCCAGCAGTTACACGGGAAAACTGTTTTTT. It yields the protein CASSYTGKLFF.

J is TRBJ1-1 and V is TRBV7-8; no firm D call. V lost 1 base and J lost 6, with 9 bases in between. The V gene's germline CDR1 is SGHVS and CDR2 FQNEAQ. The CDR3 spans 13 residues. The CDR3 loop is CASSLEGWPEAFF. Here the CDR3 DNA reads TGTGCCAGCAGCTTAGAAGGCTGGCCTGAAGCTTTCTTT.

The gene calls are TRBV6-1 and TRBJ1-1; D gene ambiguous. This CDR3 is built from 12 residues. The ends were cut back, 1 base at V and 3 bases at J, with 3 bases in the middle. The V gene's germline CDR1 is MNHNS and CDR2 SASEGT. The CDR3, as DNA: TGTGCCAGCAGTGAAGTCGACACTGAAGCTTTCTTT. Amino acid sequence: CASSEVDTEAFF.

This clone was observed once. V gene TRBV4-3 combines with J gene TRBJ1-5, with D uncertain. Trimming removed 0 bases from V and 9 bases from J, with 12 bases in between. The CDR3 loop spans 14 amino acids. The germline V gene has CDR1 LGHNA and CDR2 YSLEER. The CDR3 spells CASSQEGYGGPQHF. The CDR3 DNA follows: TGCGCCAGCAGCCAAGAGGGCTACGGTGGGCCCCAGCATTTT.

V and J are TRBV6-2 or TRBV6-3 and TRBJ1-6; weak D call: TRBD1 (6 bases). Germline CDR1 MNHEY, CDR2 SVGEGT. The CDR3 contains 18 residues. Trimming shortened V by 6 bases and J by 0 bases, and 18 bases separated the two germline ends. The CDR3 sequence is CASSEPGHWSSYNSPLHF. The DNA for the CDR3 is TGTGCCAGCAGCGAACCGGGACATTGGAGCTCCTATAATTCACCCCTCCACTTT.

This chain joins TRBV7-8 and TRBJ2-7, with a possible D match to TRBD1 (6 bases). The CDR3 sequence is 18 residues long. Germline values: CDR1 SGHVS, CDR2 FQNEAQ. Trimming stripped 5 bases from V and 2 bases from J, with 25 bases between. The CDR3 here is CASSLPGGGRGSPYEQYF. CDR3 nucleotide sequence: TGTGCCAGCAGCCTCCCGGGTGGGGGCAGGGGTAGCCCCTACGAGCAGTACTTC.

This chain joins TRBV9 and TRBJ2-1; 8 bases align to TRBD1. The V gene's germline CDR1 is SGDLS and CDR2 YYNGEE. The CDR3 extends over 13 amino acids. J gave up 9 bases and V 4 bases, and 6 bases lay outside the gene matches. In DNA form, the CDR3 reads TGTGCCAGCAGCACCCGGACAGGGACTGAGCAGTTCTTC. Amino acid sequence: CASSTRTGTEQFF.

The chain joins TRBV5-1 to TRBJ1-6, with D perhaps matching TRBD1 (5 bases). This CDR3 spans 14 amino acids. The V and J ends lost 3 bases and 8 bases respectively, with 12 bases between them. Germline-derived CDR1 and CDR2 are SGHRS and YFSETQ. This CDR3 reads CASSSGGRDSPLHF. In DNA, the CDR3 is TGCGCCAGCAGCTCGGGGGGTAGGGATTCACCCCTCCACTTT.

The CDR3 loop is CASSPDSEAFF. The DNA of the CDR3 is TGTGCCAGCAGTCCTGATTCTGAAGCTTTCTTT. The chain recombines TRBV13 with TRBJ1-1; no firm D call. CDR1 and CDR2 from the germline V gene are PRHDT and FYEKMQ (reference sequence). The CDR3 is 11 amino acids. V was trimmed by 6 bases and J by 6 bases, leaving 8 bases between them.

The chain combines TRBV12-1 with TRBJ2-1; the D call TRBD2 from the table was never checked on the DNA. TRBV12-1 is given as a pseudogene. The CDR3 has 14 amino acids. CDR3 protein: CASSLDCSYNEQFF. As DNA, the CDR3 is TGTGCCAGCAGCTTGGACTGCTCCTACAATGAGCAGTTCTTC.

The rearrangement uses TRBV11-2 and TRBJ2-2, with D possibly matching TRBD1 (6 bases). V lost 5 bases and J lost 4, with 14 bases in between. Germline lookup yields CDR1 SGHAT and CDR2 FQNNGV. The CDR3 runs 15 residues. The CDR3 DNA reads TGTGCCAGCAGCCTTAGACAGGTGGTCACCGGGGAGCTGTTTTTT. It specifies CASSLRQVVTGELFF.

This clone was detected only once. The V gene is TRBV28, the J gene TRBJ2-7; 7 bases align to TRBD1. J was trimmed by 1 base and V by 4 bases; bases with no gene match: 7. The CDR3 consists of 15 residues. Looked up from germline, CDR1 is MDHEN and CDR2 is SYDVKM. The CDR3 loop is CASSSHTGDSYEQYV. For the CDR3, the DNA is TGTGCCAGCAGTTCCCACACAGGGGATTCCTACGAGCAGTACGTC.